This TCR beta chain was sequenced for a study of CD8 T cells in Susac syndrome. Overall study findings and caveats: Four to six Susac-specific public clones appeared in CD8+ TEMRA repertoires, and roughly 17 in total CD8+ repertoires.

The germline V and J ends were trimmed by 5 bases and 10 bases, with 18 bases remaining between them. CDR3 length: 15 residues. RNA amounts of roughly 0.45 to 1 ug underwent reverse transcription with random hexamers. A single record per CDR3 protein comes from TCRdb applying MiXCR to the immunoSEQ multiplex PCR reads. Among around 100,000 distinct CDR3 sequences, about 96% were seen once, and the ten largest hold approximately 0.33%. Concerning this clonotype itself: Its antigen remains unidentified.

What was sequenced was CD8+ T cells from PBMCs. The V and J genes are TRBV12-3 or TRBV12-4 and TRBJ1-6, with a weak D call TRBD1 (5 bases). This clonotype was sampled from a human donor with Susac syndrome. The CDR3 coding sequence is TGTGCCAGCAGTGACTCGGACACCCGAACGTCACCCCTCCACTTT. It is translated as CASSDSDTRTSPLHF.